The rows below give T cell receptor beta chains drawn from one sample of a study of monozygotic twins with inflammatory bowel disease. TCRdb re-called the 5' RACE reads; every CDR3 protein appears as one record, without DNA. This specimen shows roughly 150,000 distinct CDR3 sequences; the ten leading clones hold 2.8%. Sequences were obtained from blood. The receptors originated from a human donor with ulcerative colitis or Crohn's disease, or a healthy co-twin of an affected twin (not recorded which). Both conserved end residues are part of each CDR3.

V gene: TRBV6-5; J gene: TRBJ1-5; CDR3 protein: CASSSPGVSEPQHF
V gene: TRBV7-6; J gene: TRBJ1-2; CDR3 protein: CASSRLPGGIQGYGYTF
V gene: TRBV20-1; J gene: TRBJ1-1; CDR3 protein: CSAREGGLTEAFF
V gene: TRBV28; J gene: TRBJ2-7; CDR3 protein: CASSLIQDRPYEQYF
V gene: TRBV9; J gene: TRBJ2-5; CDR3 protein: CASTAGNQETQYF
V gene: TRBV7-2; J gene: TRBJ1-1; CDR3 protein: CASSGGQTNTEAFF
V gene: TRBV3-1; J gene: TRBJ2-3; CDR3 protein: CASSTRSDRWTDTQYF
V gene: TRBV18; J gene: TRBJ2-1; CDR3 protein: CASSTGENEQFF
V gene: TRBV20-1; J gene: TRBJ2-3; CDR3 protein: CSARSGSMTQYF
V gene: TRBV5-6; J gene: TRBJ2-7; CDR3 protein: CASSLAMGTKDYEQYF
V gene: TRBV10-3; J gene: TRBJ1-6; CDR3 protein: CAISETRTGDDNSPLHF
V gene: TRBV6-6; J gene: TRBJ1-2; CDR3 protein: CASSAGGGYGYTF
V gene: TRBV6-1; J gene: TRBJ1-1; CDR3 protein: CASSEGAGVMNTEAFF
V gene: TRBV5-1; J gene: TRBJ2-2; CDR3 protein: CASSLIPRTLKLGAGELFF
V gene: TRBV27; J gene: TRBJ2-7; CDR3 protein: CASSLRGTSGGVYEQYF
V gene: TRBV6-1; J gene: TRBJ1-1; CDR3 protein: CASTGGGAMNTEAFF
V gene: TRBV20-1; J gene: TRBJ1-2; CDR3 protein: CSARDRGVRGYTF
V gene: TRBV6-5; J gene: TRBJ2-1; CDR3 protein: CASSYSGSRFSSYNEQFF
V gene: TRBV7-7; J gene: TRBJ2-2; CDR3 protein: CASSPRLGVAGELFF
V gene: TRBV12-3/TRBV12-4; J gene: TRBJ1-1; CDR3 protein: CASSALRVDTEAFF
V gene: TRBV10-3; J gene: TRBJ1-2; CDR3 protein: CAISERRDSWNYGYTF
V gene: TRBV12-3/TRBV12-4; J gene: TRBJ1-1; CDR3 protein: CASSLGARNTEAFF
V gene: TRBV7-9; J gene: TRBJ1-1; CDR3 protein: CASTPFKTNTEAFF
V gene: TRBV5-1; J gene: TRBJ2-6; CDR3 protein: CASSWTGAGSGANVLTF
V gene: TRBV4-2; J gene: TRBJ2-5; CDR3 protein: CASSPTSEQETQYF
V gene: TRBV18; J gene: TRBJ1-2; CDR3 protein: CASSPERAVSYGYTF
V gene: TRBV18; J gene: TRBJ2-5; CDR3 protein: CASSPSGVEETQYF
V gene: TRBV7-2; J gene: TRBJ1-3; CDR3 protein: CASSLAAGNTIYF
V gene: TRBV9; J gene: TRBJ1-2; CDR3 protein: CASSATQGDGYTF
V gene: TRBV24-1; J gene: TRBJ2-1; CDR3 protein: CATSDPSSINEQFF
V gene: TRBV27; J gene: TRBJ2-7; CDR3 protein: CASSLSASSYEQYF
V gene: TRBV10-3; J gene: TRBJ1-1; CDR3 protein: CAISRTGTTEAFF
V gene: TRBV13; J gene: TRBJ2-2; CDR3 protein: CASSSTGLAGVGGELFF
V gene: TRBV3-1; J gene: TRBJ1-3; CDR3 protein: CASSQAADGNTIYF
V gene: TRBV10-3; J gene: TRBJ2-1; CDR3 protein: CAISAPEGTGYLRRNEQFF
V gene: TRBV3-1; J gene: TRBJ2-2; CDR3 protein: CASSLQWDSTGELFF
V gene: TRBV7-9; J gene: TRBJ2-5; CDR3 protein: CASSLALGTQYF
V gene: TRBV5-1; J gene: TRBJ2-7; CDR3 protein: CASSAEAGSYEQYF
V gene: TRBV5-1; J gene: TRBJ1-1; CDR3 protein: CASSMGQGARLAEAFF
V gene: TRBV18; J gene: TRBJ2-7; CDR3 protein: CASSPRQGDEQYF
V gene: TRBV6-2/TRBV6-3; J gene: TRBJ2-1; CDR3 protein: CASRLWTSGRDEQFF
V gene: TRBV24-1; J gene: TRBJ1-1; CDR3 protein: CATSDSMNTEAFF
V gene: TRBV6-6; J gene: TRBJ2-7; CDR3 protein: CASYPSERTYEQYF
V gene: TRBV5-5; J gene: TRBJ2-1; CDR3 protein: CASSLDRGQNGEQFF
V gene: TRBV2; J gene: TRBJ1-1; CDR3 protein: CASRRTENTEAFF
V gene: TRBV27; J gene: TRBJ2-5; CDR3 protein: CASSSGTGFGETQYF
V gene: TRBV9; J gene: TRBJ1-3; CDR3 protein: CASSVEPAPDSGNTIYF
V gene: TRBV14; J gene: TRBJ2-1; CDR3 protein: CASSPLGLGIGNEQFF
V gene: TRBV28; J gene: TRBJ2-3; CDR3 protein: CASSPNEGGLTDTQYF
V gene: TRBV4-2; J gene: TRBJ2-7; CDR3 protein: CASSQGWAGQGKNYEQYF